These 5 T cell receptor beta chains were all obtained from the same sample, sequenced in a study of graft-versus-host responses after intestinal transplantation. Sequenced by immunoSEQ multiplex PCR; TCRdb stores in-frame clones only, minus some. The table records approximately 54,000 clones, roughly 89% of them present only once. The sequenced sample was PBMCs, obtained 650 to 690 days after intestinal transplant. These receptors came from a human patient who received an intestinal transplant, so some T cells may come from the graft donor.

This chain joins TRBV7-9 and TRBJ2-2; either TRBD1 or TRBD2 may fit D (6 bases each). The CDR3 has 13 amino acids. Trimming removed 5 bases from V and 6 bases from J, with 10 bases in between. CDR1 is SEHNR, CDR2 FQNEAQ, per germline (reference sequence). The CDR3 sequence: CASSPRGPGELFF. The CDR3 DNA sequence: TGTGCCAGCAGCCCCCGGGGGCCCGGGGAGCTGTTTTTT.

This clone was seen once. The CDR3 nucleotides read TGTGCCAGCAGTCGAGGGTATTTAGGCAATCAGCCCCAGCATTTT. Translation gives CASSRGYLGNQPQHF. V gene TRBV6-6 combines with J gene TRBJ1-5; D ambiguous. The V and J ends lost 5 bases and 2 bases respectively, with 13 bases between them. Germline lookup yields CDR1 MNHNY and CDR2 SVGAGI (reference sequence). CDR3 length: 15 residues.

The chain is built from TRBV6-1 and TRBJ2-3; D is ambiguous. The germline V gene has CDR1 MNHNS and CDR2 SASEGT. Trimming removed 8 bases at V and 4 bases at J, with 13 bases between. The CDR3 is 13 residues long. The CDR3 nucleotides are TGTGCCAGCCGCCGCGTCCCAGCAGATACGCAGTATTTT. It codes for CASRRVPADTQYF.

This sequence joins TRBV18 and TRBJ2-3; TRBD1 agrees at 10 bases. This CDR3 region has 17 residues. Germline CDR1 and CDR2: KGHSH and LQKENI. J gave up 2 bases and V 1 base, and 6 bases lay outside the gene matches. This chain's CDR3 is CASSPLTDRGYTDTQYF. The CDR3 nucleotides read TGTGCCAGCTCACCACTTACGGACAGGGGGTACACAGATACGCAGTATTTT. Using reference TRBV18 and TRBJ2-3 for the parts outside the CDR3, the full variable domain is NAGVMQNPRHLVRRRGQEARLRCSPMKGHSHVYWYRQLPEEGLKFMVYLQKENIIDESGMPKERFSAEFPKEGPSILRIQQVVRGDSAAYFCASSPLTDRGYTDTQYFGPGTRLTVL.

CDR3 nucleotides: TGTGCCAGCAGCCGACCCCAACCAATAACAGGCTACACCTTC. This translates into CASSRPQPITGYTF. The chain has TRBV9 and TRBJ1-2; D not certain. Trimming pared 4 bases from V and 8 bases from J, leaving 18 bases between. This CDR3 comprises 14 residues. Germline V gene data show CDR1 as SGDLS and CDR2 as YYNGEE. Based on the CDR3 plus reference TRBV9 and TRBJ1-2, the full variable domain is DSGVTQTPKHLITATGQRVTLRCSPRSGDLSVYWYQQSLDQGLQFLIQYYNGEERAKGNILERFSAQQFPDLHSELNLSSLELGDSALYFCASSRPQPITGYTFGSGTRLTVV.